These 10 T cell receptor beta chains originate from one sample sequenced in a study of monozygotic twins with cystic fibrosis (dated by TCRdb to 2020 to 2022). The protocol used for the library was the immunoSEQ multiplex PCR assay. TCRdb re-hosts the immuneACCESS table, in-frame sequences only. Its copies lack some clones; in the studies checked, an unresolved V gene accounts for under half of them, and the cause for the rest is not known. The sample has tens of thousands of clones on record, less than 95% of them singletons. The ten top clones hold roughly 0.3% of the sample. The sample taken for sequencing was blood. These receptors were obtained from a girl aged 2-9 years with cystic fibrosis.

The V and J genes are TRBV15 and TRBJ2-7, with TRBD1 identical over 10 bases. This CDR3 spans 17 amino acids. Trimming at V came to 2 bases and at J to 4 bases, leaving 11 bases not matched to a gene. CDR1 is LNHNV, CDR2 YYDKDF, per germline (reference sequence). The chain's CDR3 is CATSRHWGQGSLYEQYF. The CDR3 bases are TGTGCCACCAGCAGACACTGGGGACAGGGGAGTTTGTACGAGCAGTACTTC.

The chain has TRBV20-1 and TRBJ1-1; the D gene is possibly TRBD1 (6 bases). The germline V gene encodes CDR1 DFQATT and CDR2 SNEGSKA (reference sequence). This CDR3 is built from 10 residues. Trimming took 8 bases from V and 4 from J, leaving 8 bases between them. In DNA form, the CDR3 reads TGCAGTACAGGGCCCACTGAAGCTTTCTTT. This codes for CSTGPTEAFF.

The chain recombines TRBV5-6 with TRBJ2-7, with 8 bases lining up with TRBD1. The length of the CDR3 is 15 residues. V shed 3 bases, J shed 1 base, and the junction held 6 bases outside the gene matches. The germline CDR1 and CDR2 sequences are SGHDT and YYEEEE. The CDR3 nucleotides are TGTGCCAGCAGCTGGGAGGACAGGGAATCCTACGAGCAGTACTTC. It translates to CASSWEDRESYEQYF.

The V gene is TRBV5-8, the J gene TRBJ1-6; 7 positions match TRBD1. This CDR3 contains 17 residues. With 0 bases clipped from V and 6 bases from J, the junction kept 9 bases outside the gene matches. Per the germline V gene, CDR1 is SGHTS and CDR2 is YDEGEE. The CDR3 reads CASSLVTGAKVNSPLHF. The CDR3 DNA reads as TGTGCCAGCAGCTTGGTTACAGGGGCGAAGGTTAATTCACCCCTCCACTTT.

The chain carries TRBV5-6 and TRBJ2-4; 7 bases align to TRBD1. The V gene end was trimmed by 5 bases and the J gene end by 1 base; junction bases not matched to a gene: 9. CDR3 length equals 16 residues. Germline CDR1 reads SGHDT; CDR2 reads YYEEEE. CDR3 DNA sequence: TGTGCCAGCAGTCCCGGACAGGCAGGGGCCAAAAACATTCAGTACTTC. This translates into CASSPGQAGAKNIQYF.

V usage is TRBV9 and J usage is TRBJ1-2; weak D call: TRBD1 (5 bases). The CDR3 runs 15 residues. V gave up 1 base and J gave up 5 bases, with 15 bases separating them. The germline CDR1 and CDR2 sequences are SGDLS and YYNGEE. CDR3: CASSVTSGLLYGYTF. The CDR3 coding sequence is TGTGCCAGCAGCGTAACCTCAGGGCTGTTATATGGCTACACCTTC. Together with reference TRBV9 and TRBJ1-2, the CDR3 gives the full variable domain: DSGVTQTPKHLITATGQRVTLRCSPRSGDLSVYWYQQSLDQGLQFLIQYYNGEERAKGNILERFSAQQFPDLHSELNLSSLELGDSALYFCASSVTSGLLYGYTFGSGTRLTVV.

The rearrangement uses TRBV2 and TRBJ2-5, with no clear D. Germline CDR1 SNHLY, CDR2 FYNNEI. V lost 4 bases, J lost 1 base, and 7 bases lay in between. This CDR3 spans 13 amino acids. CDR3 protein: CASSGQLQETQYF. The CDR3 DNA follows: TGTGCCAGCAGTGGACAACTCCAAGAGACCCAGTACTTC.

The chain uses TRBV5-1 and TRBJ2-3; no clear D. Trimming removed 4 bases at V and 0 bases at J, with 18 bases between. The CDR3 is 17 residues long. Germline assignment: CDR1 SGHRS and CDR2 YFSETQ. Here the CDR3 reads CASSPYPPDGSTDTQYF. The CDR3 bases are TGCGCCAGCAGCCCATACCCCCCGGACGGTAGCACAGATACGCAGTATTTT.

This clone was picked up one time. V gene TRBV27 combines with J gene TRBJ1-4; 8 bases are a match to TRBD1. Trimming at V came to 6 bases and at J to 8 bases, leaving 8 bases not matched to a gene. The CDR3 consists of 14 residues. Germline V gene lookup returns CDR1 MNHEY and CDR2 SMNVEV (reference sequence). Here the CDR3 DNA reads TGTGCCAGCAGCCACACAGGGGGTTGGGAAAAACTGTTTTTT. Translated, it gives CASSHTGGWEKLFF.

The chain uses TRBV5-6 and TRBJ2-5, with 12 positions matching TRBD1. Germline loops: CDR1 SGHDT, CDR2 YYEEEE. The V gene end was trimmed by 7 bases and the J gene end by 4 bases; junction bases not matched to a gene: 5. The CDR3 totals 14 residues. The CDR3 sequence is CASARDRGRETQYF. CDR3 coding DNA: TGTGCCAGCGCAAGGGACAGGGGGCGAGAGACCCAGTACTTC.